This entry lists 20 T cell receptor beta chains sequenced from one sample in a study of regulatory T cells in long-lasting Graves disease. Library construction for TCR beta used iRepertoire HTBI primers and Arm-PCR of CDR3 regions. Each CDR3 protein is one row after TCRdb ran MiXCR on the multiplex PCR reads. The sample lists about 620,000 distinct CDR3 sequences, about 15% occurring once. Noted time point: newly diagnosed GD, antithyroid drugs for less than 3 months. There was RNA extracted from PBMCs, and the TCR library was made from it. This sample also appeared in a second study, on T cells in Graves' hyperthyroidism and ophthalmopathy.

The source material was peripheral blood mononuclear cells (PBMCs), sampled at new diagnosis, from a patient treated with antithyroid drugs. These receptors were obtained from a young woman with Graves disease.

The sample holds a few counts of this clonotype. The chain recombines TRBV13 with TRBJ2-1, with D possibly matching TRBD2 (11 bases). The germline CDR1 and CDR2 sequences are PRHDT and FYEKMQ (reference sequence). Deletions cut 5 bases from V and 0 bases from J, with 32 bases between. The CDR3 covers 22 residues. In DNA form, the CDR3 reads TGTGCCAGCAGCCTAAGGACAGGGGGGGTGTCTAGCGGGAGGAGCTCCTACAATGAGCAGTTCTTC. Its translation: CASSLRTGGVSSGRSSYNEQFF.

The rearrangement uses TRBV4-1 and TRBJ2-7; D not certain. V was shortened by 3 bases and J by 2 bases, with 14 bases between the two germline ends. CDR1 and CDR2 from the germline V gene are MGHRA and YSYEKL. The CDR3 is 15 residues long. As DNA, the CDR3 is TGCGCCAGCAGCCATACTTCTTCGGGCACCTACGAGCAGTACTTC. It translates to CASSHTSSGTYEQYF.

This clonotype was observed a few times. The rearrangement joins TRBV6-1 to TRBJ2-3; 8 bases are shared with TRBD2. J gave up 3 bases and V 5 bases, and 13 bases lay outside the gene matches. The CDR3 runs to 17 residues. Germline V lookup: CDR1 MNHNS, CDR2 SASEGT. In DNA form, the CDR3 reads TGTGCCAGCAGTCGTTTCGGGAGGGCCCAGGGGACAGATACGCAGTATTTT. Translating gives CASSRFGRAQGTDTQYF.

There are many counts of this clonotype. This chain uses TRBV6-1 with TRBJ1-2; D call uncertain. Germline V CDR1 and CDR2: MNHNS, SASEGT. This CDR3 is built from 11 residues. Trimming shortened V by 7 bases and J by 4 bases, and 7 bases separated the two germline ends. The CDR3 spells CASKPGYGYTF. CDR3 coding DNA: TGTGCCAGCAAGCCGGGCTATGGCTACACCTTC.

This clonotype has just a few counts. The J gene is TRBJ1-2, the V gene TRBV15, with D maybe TRBD1 (5 bases). V lost 3 bases, J lost 3 bases, and 8 bases lay in between. Germline V gene lookup returns CDR1 LNHNV and CDR2 YYDKDF (reference sequence). The CDR3 length is 13 residues. CDR3 protein: CATSSRGDYGYTF. The CDR3 nucleotides read TGTGCCACCAGCAGTCGGGGGGACTATGGCTACACCTTC. Based on the CDR3 plus reference TRBV15 and TRBJ1-2, the full variable domain is DAMVIQNPRYQVTQFGKPVTLSCSQTLNHNVMYWYQQKSSQAPKLLFHYYDKDFNNEADTPDNFQSRRPNTSFCFLDIRSPGLGDTAMYLCATSSRGDYGYTFGSGTRLTVV.

This clonotype was detected only a few times. The chain carries TRBV28 and TRBJ1-6; unclear D gene. Germline V lookup: CDR1 MDHEN, CDR2 SYDVKM. The CDR3 runs to 13 residues. V lost 7 bases to trimming and J lost 1 base, with 5 bases between them. The DNA of the CDR3 is TGTGCCAGCAAAACATCCTATAATTCACCCCTCCACTTT. Translating it yields CASKTSYNSPLHF.

This clonotype came up many times. V usage is TRBV6-1 and J usage is TRBJ1-2; no clear D gene. The V gene's germline CDR1 is MNHNS and CDR2 SASEGT. The CDR3 extends over 12 amino acids. The V gene lost 1 base and the J gene lost 5 bases, with 5 bases spanning the gap. CDR3 coding DNA: TGTGCCAGCAGTGAAGGCCGGTATGGCTACACCTTC. Its translation: CASSEGRYGYTF.

The chain uses TRBV6-1 and TRBJ1-2; 12 bases are shared with TRBD1. Unmatched junction bases numbered 7, after V lost 7 bases and J lost 4 bases. The CDR3 totals 15 residues. Germline CDR1 is MNHNS and CDR2 is SASEGT. CDR3 in amino acids: CASMLGQGASYGYTF. For the CDR3, the DNA is TGTGCCAGCATGCTGGGACAGGGGGCAAGCTATGGCTACACCTTC.

The chain is built from TRBV6-1 and TRBJ1-5, with D tentatively TRBD1 (6 bases). Germline loops: CDR1 MNHNS, CDR2 SASEGT. With 7 bases removed from V and 1 base from J, the gap between germline ends came to 14 bases. The CDR3 loop spans 15 amino acids. CDR3 nucleotide sequence: TGTGCCAGCACTCTTGGGACAACGAGCAATCAGCCCCAGCATTTT. It yields the protein CASTLGTTSNQPQHF.

This clonotype was counted many times. The V and J genes are TRBV20-1 and TRBJ1-1; TRBD1 matches 10 bases. The length of the CDR3 is 13 residues. The V gene's germline CDR1 is DFQATT and CDR2 SNEGSKA (reference sequence). Trimming removed 7 bases from V and 9 bases from J; junction bases left unmatched: 11. The CDR3 nucleotides read TGCAGTGAGGGGCCTGGAGACAGGGGGCAAGCTTTCTTT. It specifies CSEGPGDRGQAFF.

This clonotype has at least ten counts. The germline gene is not matched at one end of the junction; a read error may be the cause. CDR3 sequence reads: CASSLGPETYNEQFF. CDR3 in DNA: TGTGCTAGCAGCTTGGGACCCGAGACCTACAATGAGCAGTTCTTC. The chain links TRBV7-7 to TRBJ2-1; TRBD1 or TRBD2 may be the D gene (5 bases each). The CDR3 runs 15 residues. Germline V gene data show CDR1 as SSHAT and CDR2 as FNYEAQ (reference sequence).

A remark on this clonotype: At one of its ends the junction is not consistent with the germline gene, which may arise from a read error. The chain is built from TRBV5-1 and TRBJ2-6; the D is unclear. The germline gives CDR1 SGHRS, CDR2 YFSETQ. There are 16 residues in the CDR3. In nucleotides, the CDR3 is TGCGCCAGCAGCTTGGCGTCAGCCTCTGGGACCAACGTCCTGACTTTC. Protein product: CASSLASASGTNVLTF.

This chain links TRBV4-1 with TRBJ2-7; D may be TRBD1 or TRBD2 (5 bases each). Germline assignment: CDR1 MGHRA and CDR2 YSYEKL. The CDR3 totals 20 residues. Between the trimmed V and J ends, which lost 4 bases and 4 bases, there was a span of 32 bases. The CDR3 is CASSPLHSRPGRTSPYEQYF. In nucleotides, the CDR3 is TGCGCCAGCAGCCCACTCCACTCTAGACCGGGACGGACCTCGCCATACGAGCAGTACTTC.

This clonotype was seen at least ten times. J is TRBJ1-4 and V is TRBV2; D gene uncertain. This CDR3 region has 11 residues. CDR1 and CDR2 (germline): SNHLY, FYNNEI. With 7 bases removed from V and 7 bases from J, the gap between germline ends came to 7 bases. CDR3 region: CASKGTEKLFF. The CDR3 DNA reads as TGTGCCAGCAAGGGTACTGAAAAACTGTTTTTT.

The rearrangement links TRBV7-9 to TRBJ2-1; a possible D gene is TRBD1 (6 bases). Trimming shortened V by 7 bases and J by 3 bases, and 10 bases separated the two germline ends. Germline CDR1 is SEHNR and CDR2 is FQNEAQ (reference sequence). The CDR3 consists of 13 residues. CDR3 in amino acids: CASTKDSYNEQFF. CDR3 bases: TGTGCCAGCACCAAGGACAGCTACAATGAGCAGTTCTTC.

This clonotype was picked up a small number of times. The chain joins TRBV20-1 to TRBJ2-2; D is perhaps TRBD2 (5 bases). The CDR3 covers 16 residues. The ends were cut back, 0 bases at V and 4 bases at J, with 15 bases in the middle. Germline-derived CDR1 and CDR2 are DFQATT and SNEGSKA (reference sequence). CDR3 amino acids: CSARDFEGYGTGELFF. CDR3 nucleotide sequence: TGCAGTGCTAGAGATTTTGAGGGTTATGGCACCGGGGAGCTGTTTTTT.

This clonotype was counted many times. J is TRBJ1-5 and V is TRBV6-1, with 12 bases that match TRBD1. The CDR3 is made up of 16 amino acids. The junction had 11 bases not matched to a gene; V was cut back by 4 bases and J by 10 bases. From germline, CDR1 is MNHNS and CDR2 SASEGT. This CDR3 is CASSAGDRGLPRPQHF. Written as DNA, the CDR3 is TGTGCCAGCAGTGCCGGGGACAGGGGGCTCCCCAGACCCCAGCATTTT.

This clonotype appeared many times. V usage is TRBV29-1 and J usage is TRBJ2-1; perhaps TRBD2 as D (5 bases). The V gene's germline CDR1 is SQVTM and CDR2 ANQGSEA. The CDR3 has 14 amino acids. V lost 5 bases to trimming and J lost 6 bases, with 17 bases between them. CDR3 nucleotides: TGCAGCGTTAGTGGCGGGTTTCTCAGCAATGAGCAGTTCTTC. Its protein product is CSVSGGFLSNEQFF.

This clonotype was picked up many times. The DNA of the CDR3 is TGTGCCATCAGTGAGGGGCAGACCGGGGGGAACACTGAAGCTTTCTTT. This sequence encodes CAISEGQTGGNTEAFF. The chain recombines TRBV10-3 with TRBJ1-1; possibly TRBD1 for D (5 bases). Looked up from germline, CDR1 is ENHRY and CDR2 is SYGVKD. The germline V and J ends were trimmed by 2 bases and 1 base, with 14 bases remaining between them. CDR3 length: 16 amino acids.

This clonotype has ten or more counts. V usage is TRBV4-1 and J usage is TRBJ1-1; 7 bases fit TRBD1. Germline V gene data show CDR1 as MGHRA and CDR2 as YSYEKL. The ends lost 7 bases at V and 5 bases at J; junction bases unmatched: 7. CDR3 size: 13 residues. The DNA for the CDR3 is TGCGCCAGCAACAGGGGCGGTGGGACTGAAGCTTTCTTT. This translates into CASNRGGGTEAFF.